This T cell receptor beta chain was sequenced in a study of blood T cell repertoires in COVID-19. Looked up from germline, CDR1 is GTSNPN and CDR2 is SVGIG (reference sequence). V gave up 4 bases and J gave up 1 base, with 11 bases separating them. The CDR3 spans 14 residues. The method was immunoSEQ multiplex PCR; TCRdb's version includes in-frame clones alone and lacks a portion of them. This sample yields approximately 450,000 clones, of which over 75% are seen a single time; 1.1% belongs to the top ten. Sequenced input: PBMCs or T cells enriched from blood (not recorded which). The rearrangement links TRBV30 to TRBJ1-5; D perhaps matches TRBD1 (5 bases). The TCR sequence derives from a man aged 30-40 years who had recovered from COVID-19. CDR3 in amino acids: CAWNRGISNQPQHF. The CDR3 coding sequence is TGTGCCTGGAACCGGGGGATAAGCAATCAGCCCCAGCATTTT.